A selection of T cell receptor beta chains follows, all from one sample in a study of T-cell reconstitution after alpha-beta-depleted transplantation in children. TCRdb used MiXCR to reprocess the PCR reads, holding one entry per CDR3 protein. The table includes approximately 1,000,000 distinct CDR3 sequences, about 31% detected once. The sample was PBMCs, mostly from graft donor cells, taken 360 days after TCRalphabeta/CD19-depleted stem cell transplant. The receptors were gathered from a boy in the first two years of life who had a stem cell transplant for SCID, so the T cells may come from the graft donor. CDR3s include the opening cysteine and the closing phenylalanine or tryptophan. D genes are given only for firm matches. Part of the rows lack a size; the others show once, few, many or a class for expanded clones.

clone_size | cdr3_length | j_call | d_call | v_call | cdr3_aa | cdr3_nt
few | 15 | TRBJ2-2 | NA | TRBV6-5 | CASSSQGRGSGELFF | TGTGCCAGCAGTTCCCAGGGTAGGGGGTCCGGGGAGCTGTTTTTT
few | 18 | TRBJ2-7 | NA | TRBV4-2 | CASSHTIILGWKDYEQYF | TGTGCCAGCAGCCACACTATTATACTAGGGTGGAAAGACTACGAGCAGTACTTC
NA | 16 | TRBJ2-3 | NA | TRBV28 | CASSPQEGGTTDTQYF | TGTGCCAGCAGCCCCCAGGAGGGGGGGACCACAGATACGCAGTATTTT
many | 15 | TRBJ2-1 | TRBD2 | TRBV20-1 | CSARPSGGAYNEQFF | TGCAGTGCTAGACCTAGCGGGGGGGCCTACAATGAGCAGTTCTTC
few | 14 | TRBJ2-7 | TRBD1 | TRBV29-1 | CSGASGTGAYEQYF | TGCAGCGGGGCATCCGGGACAGGGGCCTACGAGCAGTACTTC
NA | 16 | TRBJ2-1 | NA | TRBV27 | CASSSPSSIQGGEQFF | TGTGCCAGCAGTTCCCCATCCTCAATACAGGGGGGGGAGCAGTTCTTC
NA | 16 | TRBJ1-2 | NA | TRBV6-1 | CASSEYGRGPNYGYTF | TGTGCCAGCAGTGAATATGGTAGAGGACCCAACTATGGCTACACCTTC
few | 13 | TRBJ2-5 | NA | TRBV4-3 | CASSPGLSGTQYF | TGCGCCAGCAGCCCGGGACTCTCCGGGACCCAGTACTTC
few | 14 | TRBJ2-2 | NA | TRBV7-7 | CASSLSGFSGELFF | TGTGCCAGCAGCTTATCTGGCTTCTCCGGGGAGCTGTTTTTT
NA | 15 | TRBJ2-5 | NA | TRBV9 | CASSANEGGRETQYF | TGTGCCAGCAGCGCCAACGAGGGGGGCCGGGAGACCCAGTACTTC
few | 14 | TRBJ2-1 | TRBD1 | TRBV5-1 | CASRYRDSYNEQFF | TGCGCCAGCAGATATCGGGACAGCTACAATGAGCAGTTCTTC
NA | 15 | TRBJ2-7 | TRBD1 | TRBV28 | CASSPGQGIRGEQYF | TGTGCCAGCAGTCCGGGACAGGGGATACGAGGCGAGCAGTACTTC
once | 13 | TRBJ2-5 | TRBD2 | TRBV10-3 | CATGLAIQETQYF | TGTGCCACCGGACTAGCGATCCAAGAGACCCAGTACTTC
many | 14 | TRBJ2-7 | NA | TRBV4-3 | CASSQDFRSYEQYF | TGCGCCAGCAGCCAAGATTTCCGCTCCTACGAGCAGTACTTC
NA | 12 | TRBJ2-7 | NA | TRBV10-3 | CAISETAYEQYF | TGTGCCATCAGTGAGACAGCCTACGAGCAGTACTTC
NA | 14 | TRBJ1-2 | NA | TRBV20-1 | CCARDGLLNYGYTF | TGCTGTGCTAGAGATGGGCTCCTAAACTATGGCTACACCTTC
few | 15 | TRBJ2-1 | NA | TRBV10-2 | CASSRQFSSYNEQFF | TGCGCCAGCAGTCGACAGTTTAGCTCCTACAATGAGCAGTTCTTC
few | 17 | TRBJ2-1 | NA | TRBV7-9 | CASSFTVTGVRILEQFF | TGTGCCAGCAGCTTCACCGTGACAGGAGTTCGGATACTAGAGCAGTTCTTC
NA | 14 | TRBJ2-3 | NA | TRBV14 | CASSQTHGTDTQYF | TGTGCCAGCAGCCAAACACATGGCACAGATACGCAGTATTTT
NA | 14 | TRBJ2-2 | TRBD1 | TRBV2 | CASSRQGRSGELFF | TGTGCCAGCTCAAGACAGGGCCGATCCGGGGAGCTGTTTTTT
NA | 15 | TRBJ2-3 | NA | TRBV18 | CASSPVGSGTDTQYF | TGTGCCAGCTCACCAGTAGGATCGGGCACAGATACGCAGTATTTT
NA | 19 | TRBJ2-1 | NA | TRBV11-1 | CASSFLGQDQGSIYNEQFF | TGTGCCAGCAGCTTTCTGGGGCAGGACCAAGGTTCGATATACAATGAGCAGTTCTTC
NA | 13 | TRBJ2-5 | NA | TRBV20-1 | CSARVLGEETQYF | TGCAGTGCTAGAGTGTTGGGTGAAGAGACCCAGTACTTC
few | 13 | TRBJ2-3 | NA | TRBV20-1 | CSARATTTDTQYF | TGCAGTGCCCGAGCGACAACCACAGATACGCAGTATTTT
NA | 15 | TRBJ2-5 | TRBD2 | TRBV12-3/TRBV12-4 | CASSPTGTRGETQYF | TGTGCCAGCAGTCCAACCGGGACTAGAGGAGAGACCCAGTACTTC
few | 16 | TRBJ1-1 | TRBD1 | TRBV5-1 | CASSPTGDWANTEAFF | TGCGCCAGCAGCCCCACAGGGGATTGGGCGAACACTGAAGCTTTCTTT
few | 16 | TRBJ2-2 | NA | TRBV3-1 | CASSQEVLPNTGELFF | TGTGCCAGCAGCCAAGAGGTCTTACCGAACACCGGGGAGCTGTTTTTT
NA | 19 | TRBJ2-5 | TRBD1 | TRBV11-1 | CASSLDGIMGTVFQETQYF | TGTGCCAGCAGCTTAGATGGGATTATGGGGACAGTCTTCCAAGAGACCCAGTACTTC
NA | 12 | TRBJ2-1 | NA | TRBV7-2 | CASSFPGTAQFF | TGTGCCAGCAGCTTCCCGGGCACAGCGCAGTTCTTC
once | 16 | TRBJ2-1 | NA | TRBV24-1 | CATSEFGGGSYNEQFF | TGTGCCACCAGTGAGTTCGGGGGAGGCTCCTACAATGAGCAGTTCTTC
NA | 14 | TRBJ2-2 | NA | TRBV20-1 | CSVETTLNTGELFF | TGCAGTGTAGAGACGACACTGAACACCGGGGAGCTGTTTTTT
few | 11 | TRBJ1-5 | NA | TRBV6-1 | CASSEGGPQHF | TGTGCCAGCAGTGAAGGCGGGCCCCAGCATTTT
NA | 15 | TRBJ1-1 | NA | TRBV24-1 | CATRPTGSGATEAFF | TGTGCCACCAGACCTACAGGGAGCGGGGCCACTGAAGCTTTCTTT
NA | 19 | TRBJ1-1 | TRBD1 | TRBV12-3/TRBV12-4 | CTSSWGTGEAGLGNTEAFF | TGTACCAGCAGTTGGGGCACAGGGGAGGCCGGTTTGGGGAACACTGAAGCTTTCTTT
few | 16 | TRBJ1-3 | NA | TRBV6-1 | CASSIDRGGPGNTIYF | TGTGCCAGCAGCATAGACCGAGGGGGACCTGGAAACACCATATATTTT
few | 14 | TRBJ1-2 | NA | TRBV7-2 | CASSIWTEWNGYTF | TGTGCCAGCAGCATATGGACAGAGTGGAATGGCTACACCTTC
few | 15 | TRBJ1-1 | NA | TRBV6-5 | CASSYGRVANTEAFF | TGTGCCAGCAGTTACGGGAGGGTAGCGAACACTGAAGCTTTCTTT
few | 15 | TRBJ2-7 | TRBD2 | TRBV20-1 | CSAPAGGRRPYEQYF | TGCAGTGCCCCAGCGGGGGGGCGACGGCCCTACGAGCAGTACTTC
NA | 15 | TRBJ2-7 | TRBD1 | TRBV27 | CASSLVLGGAYEQYF | TGTGCCAGCAGTTTAGTTTTAGGGGGCGCGTACGAGCAGTACTTC
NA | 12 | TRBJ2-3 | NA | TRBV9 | CASGPGASTQYF | TGTGCCAGCGGCCCTGGTGCAAGCACGCAGTATTTT
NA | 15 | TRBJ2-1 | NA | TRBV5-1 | CASSLGASTYNEQFF | TGCGCCAGCAGCTTGGGGGCCAGTACCTACAATGAGCAGTTCTTC
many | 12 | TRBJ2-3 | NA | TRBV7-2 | CASSKSTDTQYF | TGTGCCAGCAGCAAGAGCACAGATACGCAGTATTTT
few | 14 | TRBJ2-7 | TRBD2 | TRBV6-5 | CASSYGGGAIEQYF | TGTGCCAGCAGTTACGGCGGGGGGGCCATCGAGCAGTACTTC
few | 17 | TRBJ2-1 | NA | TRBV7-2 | CASSLGSGRSTVNEQFF | TGTGCCAGCAGCTTAGGGTCGGGCAGGTCGACCGTCAATGAGCAGTTCTTC
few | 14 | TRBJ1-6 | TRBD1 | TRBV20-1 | CSARADRVRSPLHF | TGCAGTGCTAGGGCCGACAGGGTGCGTTCACCCCTCCACTTT
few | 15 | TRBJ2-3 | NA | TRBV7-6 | CASSLAGRVTDTQYF | TGTGCCAGCAGCTTAGCGGGCAGGGTTACAGATACGCAGTATTTT
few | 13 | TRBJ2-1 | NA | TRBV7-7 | CASSSSGHNEQFF | TGTGCCAGCAGCTCCAGCGGTCACAATGAGCAGTTCTTC
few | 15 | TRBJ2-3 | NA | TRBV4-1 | CASSQGWDPTDTQYF | TGCGCCAGCAGCCAAGGGTGGGACCCCACAGATACGCAGTATTTT
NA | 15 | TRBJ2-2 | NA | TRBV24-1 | CATSDSSPYTGELFF | TGTGCCACCAGTGATTCCAGTCCGTACACCGGGGAGCTGTTTTTT
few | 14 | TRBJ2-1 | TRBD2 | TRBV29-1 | CSVTGGGTDNEQFF | TGCAGCGTCACCGGGGGGGGAACTGACAATGAGCAGTTCTTC
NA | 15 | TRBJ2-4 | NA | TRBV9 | CASSAGGGGKNIQYF | TGTGCCAGCAGCGCAGGAGGAGGGGGCAAAAACATTCAGTACTTC
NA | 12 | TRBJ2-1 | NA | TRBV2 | CASMGKYNEQFF | TGTGCCAGCATGGGCAAATACAATGAGCAGTTCTTC
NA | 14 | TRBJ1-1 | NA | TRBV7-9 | CASSSRLKRTEAFF | TGTGCCAGCAGCTCCCGCCTAAAAAGGACTGAAGCTTTCTTT
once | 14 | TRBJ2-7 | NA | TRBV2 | CASSGVRAPYEQYF | TGTGCCAGCAGTGGTGTCAGGGCTCCCTACGAGCAGTACTTC
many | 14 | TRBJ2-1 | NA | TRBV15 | CATSSFNSGNEQFF | TGTGCCACCAGCAGTTTTAACAGCGGGAATGAGCAGTTCTTC